This is a list of T cell receptor beta chains from one sample in a study of blood T cell repertoires in COVID-19. TCRdb's copy holds only in-frame clones and misses some; the assay was immunoSEQ multiplex PCR. The sample shows around 170,000 clones, approximately 86% of them seen only once. The sample comprised peripheral blood. These receptors were collected from a man between 60 and 70 years old with COVID-19, enrolled during active disease. Both conserved end residues are part of each CDR3. Each record gives: D gene, CDR3 length, J gene, V gene, CDR3 protein, CDR3 DNA. D genes are given only for firm matches.

d_call: .
cdr3_length: 17
j_call: TRBJ2-2
v_call: TRBV10-3
cdr3_aa: CAISESTLAANTGELFF
cdr3_nt: TGTGCCATCAGTGAGTCAACTCTAGCAGCGAACACCGGGGAGCTGTTTTTT

d_call: .
cdr3_length: 17
j_call: TRBJ2-7
v_call: TRBV3-1/TRBV3-2
cdr3_aa: CASSQVWGRTQPYEQYF
cdr3_nt: TGTGCCAGCAGCCAAGTTTGGGGGAGGACTCAACCCTACGAGCAGTACTTC

d_call: .
cdr3_length: 15
j_call: TRBJ2-1
v_call: TRBV19
cdr3_aa: CASSIPGQGNNEQFF
cdr3_nt: TGTGCCAGTAGTATACCCGGTCAGGGAAACAATGAGCAGTTCTTC

d_call: .
cdr3_length: 15
j_call: TRBJ2-7
v_call: TRBV7-9
cdr3_aa: CASSLALQGSYEQYF
cdr3_nt: TGTGCCAGCAGCTTAGCACTACAGGGCTCCTACGAGCAGTACTTC

d_call: .
cdr3_length: 14
j_call: TRBJ1-2
v_call: TRBV11-2
cdr3_aa: CASSLDQGIGGYTF
cdr3_nt: TGTGCCAGCAGCTTAGATCAGGGGATCGGAGGCTACACCTTC

d_call: .
cdr3_length: 13
j_call: TRBJ1-1
v_call: TRBV5-1
cdr3_aa: CASSLGGSGEAFF
cdr3_nt: TGCGCCAGCAGCTTGGGGGGCTCAGGTGAAGCTTTCTTT

d_call: .
cdr3_length: 17
j_call: TRBJ2-4
v_call: TRBV21-1
cdr3_aa: CASSSPETAKAKNIQYF
cdr3_nt: TGTGCCAGCAGCAGCCCCGAGACAGCGAAAGCCAAAAACATTCAGTACTTC

d_call: .
cdr3_length: 15
j_call: TRBJ1-1
v_call: TRBV11-3
cdr3_aa: CASSPLSPGNTEAFF
cdr3_nt: TGTGCCAGCAGCCCCCTTTCCCCCGGGAACACTGAAGCTTTCTTT

d_call: .
cdr3_length: 16
j_call: TRBJ1-6
v_call: TRBV18
cdr3_aa: CASSPRGGDGNSPLHF
cdr3_nt: TGTGCCAGCTCACCCAGGGGAGGGGATGGTAATTCACCCCTCCACTTT

d_call: .
cdr3_length: 13
j_call: TRBJ1-2
v_call: TRBV2
cdr3_aa: CASSATRLGGYTF
cdr3_nt: TGTGCCAGCAGTGCCACACGACTAGGGGGCTACACCTTC

d_call: .
cdr3_length: 12
j_call: TRBJ2-3
v_call: TRBV3-1/TRBV3-2
cdr3_aa: CASSQVSDTQYF
cdr3_nt: TGTGCCAGCAGCCAAGTATCGGATACGCAGTATTTT